This TCR beta chain was recovered during a study of blood T cell repertoires in COVID-19. The table lists this clone with a count of one. Original analysis: Amplification of reference gene primers was used by the study to estimate nucleated cell counts. The data were produced by immunoSEQ multiplex PCR, yet TCRdb's version contains in-frame clones alone and is incomplete. D and trimming come from the DNA, and the V and J calls and clone size come from that table. The profile covers around 61,000 clones, with over 85% appearing a single time and less than 1.5% taken by the ten largest. The specimen sequenced was peripheral blood. The source is a man in his 60s with acute or convalescent COVID-19.

The CDR3, as DNA: TGTGCCATCAGCCGTTCCGGGACAGGGGGGTCCGAGCAGTACTTC. Encoded protein: CAISRSGTGGSEQYF. This chain joins TRBV10-3 and TRBJ2-7; 11 bases map to TRBD1. The CDR3 runs 15 residues. Germline values: CDR1 ENHRY, CDR2 SYGVKD. J was trimmed by 6 bases and V by 6 bases; bases with no gene match: 10.